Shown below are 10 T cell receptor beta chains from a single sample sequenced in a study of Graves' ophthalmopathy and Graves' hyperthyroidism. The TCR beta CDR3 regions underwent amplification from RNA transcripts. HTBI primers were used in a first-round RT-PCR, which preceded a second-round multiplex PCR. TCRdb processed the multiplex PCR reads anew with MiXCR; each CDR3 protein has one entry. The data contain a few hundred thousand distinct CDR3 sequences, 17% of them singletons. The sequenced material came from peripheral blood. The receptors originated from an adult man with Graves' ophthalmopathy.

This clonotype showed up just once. For the CDR3, the DNA is TGTGCCAGCAGATTACCGGGAGATCGGAGGGACACTGAAGCTTTCTTT. Translated: CASRLPGDRRDTEAFF. J is TRBJ1-1 and V is TRBV25-1; D not resolved. Germline V CDR1 and CDR2: MGHDK, SYGVNS. The CDR3 covers 16 residues. V lost 6 bases to trimming and J lost 3 bases, with 20 bases between them.

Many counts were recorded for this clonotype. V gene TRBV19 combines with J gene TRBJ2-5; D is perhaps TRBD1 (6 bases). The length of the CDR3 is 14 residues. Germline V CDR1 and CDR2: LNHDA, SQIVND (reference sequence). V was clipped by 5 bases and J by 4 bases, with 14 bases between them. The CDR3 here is CASSVQGGLETQYF. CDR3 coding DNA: TGTGCCAGTAGTGTACAGGGCGGTCTAGAGACCCAGTACTTC.

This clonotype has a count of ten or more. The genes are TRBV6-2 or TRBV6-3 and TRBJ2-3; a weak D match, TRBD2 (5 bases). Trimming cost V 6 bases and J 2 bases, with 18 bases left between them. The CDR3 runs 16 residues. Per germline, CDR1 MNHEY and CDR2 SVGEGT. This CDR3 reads CASRALIALLTDTQYF. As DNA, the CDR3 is TGTGCCAGCAGGGCGCTTATAGCGTTACTCACAGATACGCAGTATTTT.

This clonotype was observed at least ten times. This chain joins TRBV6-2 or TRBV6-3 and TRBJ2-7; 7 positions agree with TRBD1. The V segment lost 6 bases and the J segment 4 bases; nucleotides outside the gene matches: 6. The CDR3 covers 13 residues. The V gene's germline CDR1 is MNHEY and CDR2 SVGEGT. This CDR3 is CASSIGGAYEQYF. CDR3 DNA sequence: TGTGCCAGCAGCATAGGGGGCGCGTACGAGCAGTACTTC.

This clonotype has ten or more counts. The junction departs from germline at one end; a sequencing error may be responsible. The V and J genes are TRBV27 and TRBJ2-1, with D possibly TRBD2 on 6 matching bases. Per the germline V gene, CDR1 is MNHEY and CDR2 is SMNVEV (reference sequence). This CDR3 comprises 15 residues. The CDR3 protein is CASILRTNNYNEQFF. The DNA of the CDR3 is TGTGCCAGCATTTTAAGGACTAACAATTACAATGAGCAGTTCTTC.

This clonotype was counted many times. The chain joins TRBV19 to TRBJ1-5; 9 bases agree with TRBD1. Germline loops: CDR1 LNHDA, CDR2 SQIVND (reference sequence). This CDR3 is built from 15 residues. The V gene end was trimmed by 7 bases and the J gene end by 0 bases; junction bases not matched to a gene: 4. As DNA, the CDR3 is TGTGCCAGTAAGGACAGGGGCCTTAGCAATCAGCCCCAGCATTTT. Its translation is CASKDRGLSNQPQHF.

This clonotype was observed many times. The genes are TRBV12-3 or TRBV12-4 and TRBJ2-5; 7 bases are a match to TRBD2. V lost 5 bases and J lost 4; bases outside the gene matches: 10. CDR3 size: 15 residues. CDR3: CASSLQLTGGETQYF. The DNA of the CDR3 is TGTGCCAGCAGTCTTCAACTGACGGGGGGAGAGACCCAGTACTTC.

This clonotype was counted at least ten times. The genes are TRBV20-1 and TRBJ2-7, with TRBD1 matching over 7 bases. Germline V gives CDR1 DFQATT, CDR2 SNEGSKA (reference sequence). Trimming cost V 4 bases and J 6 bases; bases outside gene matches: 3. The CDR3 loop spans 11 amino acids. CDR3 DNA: TGCAGTGCTATGGACAGGTCCGAGCAGTACTTC. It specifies CSAMDRSEQYF.

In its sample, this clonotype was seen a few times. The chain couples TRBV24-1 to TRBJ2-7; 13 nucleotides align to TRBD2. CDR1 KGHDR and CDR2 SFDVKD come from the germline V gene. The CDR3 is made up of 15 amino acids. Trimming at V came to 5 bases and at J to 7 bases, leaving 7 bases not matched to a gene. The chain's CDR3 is CATSGGTSGDAEQYF. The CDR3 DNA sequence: TGTGCCACCAGTGGAGGGACTAGCGGGGACGCTGAGCAGTACTTC.

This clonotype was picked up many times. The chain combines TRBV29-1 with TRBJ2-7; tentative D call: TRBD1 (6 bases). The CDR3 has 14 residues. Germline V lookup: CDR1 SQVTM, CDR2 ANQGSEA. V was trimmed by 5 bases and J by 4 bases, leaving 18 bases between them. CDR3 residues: CSVREDSLFYEQYF. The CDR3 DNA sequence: TGCAGCGTTCGAGAGGACAGCCTATTTTACGAGCAGTACTTC.